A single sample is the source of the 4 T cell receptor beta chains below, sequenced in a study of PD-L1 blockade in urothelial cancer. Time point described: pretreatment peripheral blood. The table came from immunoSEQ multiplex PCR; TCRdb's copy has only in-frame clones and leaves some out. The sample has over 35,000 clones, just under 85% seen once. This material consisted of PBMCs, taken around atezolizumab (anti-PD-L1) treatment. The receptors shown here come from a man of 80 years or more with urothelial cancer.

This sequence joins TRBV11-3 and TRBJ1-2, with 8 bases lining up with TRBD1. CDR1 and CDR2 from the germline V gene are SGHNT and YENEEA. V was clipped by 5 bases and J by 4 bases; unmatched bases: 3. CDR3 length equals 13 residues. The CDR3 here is CASSQGQGYGYTF. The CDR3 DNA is TGTGCCAGCAGCCAAGGACAGGGCTATGGCTACACCTTC.

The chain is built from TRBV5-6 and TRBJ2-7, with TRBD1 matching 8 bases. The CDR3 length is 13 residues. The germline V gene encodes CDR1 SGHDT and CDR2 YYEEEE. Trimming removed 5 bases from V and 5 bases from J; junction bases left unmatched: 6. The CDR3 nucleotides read TGTGCCAGCAGATTACAGGGGGGCCACGAGCAGTACTTC. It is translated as CASRLQGGHEQYF.

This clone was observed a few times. CDR3 sequence: CASSSGAPLSGNEQFF. The DNA for the CDR3 is TGTGCCAGCAGCTCAGGGGCCCCTTTAAGCGGGAATGAGCAGTTCTTC. V and J are TRBV13 and TRBJ2-1; D may match TRBD1 or TRBD2 (6 bases each). Germline-derived CDR1 and CDR2 are PRHDT and FYEKMQ (reference sequence). Trimming took off 4 bases at V and 7 bases at J, with 20 bases between the two ends. The CDR3 runs to 16 residues.

The CDR3 here is CASSIYRGLPGGTEAFF. CDR3 nucleotide sequence: TGTGCCAGTAGTATATATAGAGGGTTGCCCGGTGGGACTGAAGCTTTCTTT. V usage is TRBV19 and J usage is TRBJ1-1; D uncertain. The ends were cut back, 2 bases at V and 5 bases at J, with 21 bases in the middle. Germline CDR1 reads LNHDA; CDR2 reads SQIVND (reference sequence). This CDR3 contains 17 residues.